Shown below are 2 T cell receptor beta chains from a single sample sequenced in a study of STAT5B mutations in CD4+ large granular lymphocyte leukemia. Libraries were prepared by immunoSEQ multiplex PCR; TCRdb keeps only in-frame clonotypes and omits some of them. Of 23,000 or so clones listed, about two thirds are singletons. The material sequenced was CD4+ T cells from blood buffy coats. Receptors originate from a human donor in good health.

This chain connects TRBV5-6 to TRBJ2-5; 7 bases map to TRBD2. J was trimmed by 3 bases and V by 9 bases; bases with no gene match: 8. The CDR3 is made up of 13 amino acids. Germline CDR1 and CDR2: SGHDT and YYEEEE. The CDR3 DNA follows: TGTGCCACCGGGGAGGGCGGGGAAGAGACCCAGTACTTC. Its protein is CATGEGGEETQYF.

The rearrangement uses TRBV28 and TRBJ2-7; the D gene is possibly TRBD1 (6 bases). Trimming shortened V by 7 bases and J by 2 bases, and 15 bases separated the two germline ends. There are 14 residues in the CDR3. The germline CDR1 and CDR2 sequences are MDHEN and SYDVKM. In nucleotides, the CDR3 is TGTGCCAGCAACTCGCTAGGACAGACCTACGAGCAGTACTTC. It yields the protein CASNSLGQTYEQYF.